These T cell receptor beta chains were read from a single sample in a study of liver allograft versus peripheral blood T cells. MiXCR, applied by TCRdb to the reads, yields one record per CDR3 protein. The sample shows 9,000 to 13,000 distinct CDR3 sequences, about 25% of them seen only once. These receptors were obtained from a human patient who had a liver transplant. Some T cells may trace back to the graft donor. The CDR3 runs from the conserved cysteine through the conserved F or W. A D gene is named only where the DNA matches it firmly. Some rows mark clone size as missing; the rest say once, few, many or name a class of expanded clone.

size: NA
D: NA
J: TRBJ1-1
V: TRBV20-1
DNA: TGCAGGGCAGGGTGGGGGACTGAAGCTTTCTTT
CDR3: CRAGWGTEAFF

size: NA
D: TRBD1
J: TRBJ2-7
V: TRBV5-4
DNA: TGTGCCATTCGGGACAGGGCCTACGAGCAGTACTTC
CDR3: CAIRDRAYEQYF

size: NA
D: TRBD1
J: TRBJ2-1
V: TRBV9
DNA: TGTGCCAGCAGCTACTCCTTAGGGACAGGGGTCTACAATGAGCAGTTCTTC
CDR3: CASSYSLGTGVYNEQFF

size: medium-sized
D: TRBD1
J: TRBJ1-1
V: TRBV19
DNA: TGTGCCAGTAGTATTTGGCCCCAGGGGGGCGGAAGAGCTTTCTTT
CDR3: CASSIWPQGGGRAFF

size: NA
D: TRBD1
J: TRBJ2-1
V: TRBV18
DNA: TGTGCCAGCTCCCTCCAGGGGGCCGGGAACAATGAGCAGTTCTTC
CDR3: CASSLQGAGNNEQFF

size: few
D: NA
J: TRBJ1-1
V: TRBV12-3/TRBV12-4
DNA: TGTGCCAGCAGTTTAGGGACGGACACTGAAGCTTTCTTT
CDR3: CASSLGTDTEAFF

size: NA
D: NA
J: TRBJ2-7
V: TRBV20-1
DNA: TGCAGTGTTAGGGGTGGAGGAGGCTACGAGCAGTACTTC
CDR3: CSVRGGGGYEQYF

size: medium-sized
D: TRBD1
J: TRBJ1-2
V: TRBV6-5
DNA: TGTGCCAGCAGGTCAGCGGGACAGTCTAACTATGGCTACACCTTC
CDR3: CASRSAGQSNYGYTF

size: medium-sized
D: TRBD1
J: TRBJ1-1
V: TRBV10-3
DNA: TGTGCCATCAGCGCCCCCGGGACAGGGGGCAAGGGGAACACTGAAGCTTTCTTT
CDR3: CAISAPGTGGKGNTEAFF

size: NA
D: NA
J: TRBJ1-6
V: TRBV6-5
DNA: TGTGCCAGCAGTTACTCGGATTCACCCCTCCACTTT
CDR3: CASSYSDSPLHF